These 13 T cell receptor beta chains were sequenced from one sample in a study of beta chain features in type 1 diabetes. Notes on the study in general: TCRB CDR3s from Type 1 diabetes patients were moderately but significantly shorter in all four CD4+ subsets.

Antigen specificity for these receptors is unknown. Expressed TCRB transcripts were sequenced because the isolated RNA had all been reverse transcribed beforehand. Only in-frame clones appear in the TCRdb table, and some are missing; sequencing was by immunoSEQ multiplex PCR. This sample has 350,000 to 400,000 clones, with around an eighth found just once. The sequenced sample consisted of naive CD4+ T cells from blood. These receptors were collected from a woman aged 18-30 years with type 1 diabetes.

The rearrangement uses TRBV18 and TRBJ1-1; TRBD1 agrees at 9 bases. V shed 8 bases and J 6 bases; nucleotides not matched to a gene: 19. This CDR3 has 17 amino acids. Germline CDR1 reads KGHSH; CDR2 reads LQKENI. The CDR3 coding sequence is TGTGCCAGCCTAAGCTTATTTAGACAGGGGGTCTGGGCTGAAGCTTTCTTT. Protein sequence: CASLSLFRQGVWAEAFF.

The sample holds a few counts of this clone. V is TRBV5-4 and J is TRBJ1-2; no firm D call. Per the germline V gene, CDR1 is SGHNT and CDR2 is YYREEE (reference sequence). V shed 1 base and J shed 4 bases, with 11 bases lying between them. The CDR3 totals 14 residues. The CDR3 region is CASSLRVEGYGYTF. CDR3 nucleotides: TGTGCCAGCAGCTTGAGGGTAGAGGGCTATGGCTACACCTTC.

In this sample, this clone turned up a few times. The V call is TRBV14, the J call TRBJ1-2; no clear D gene. The CDR3 is 12 amino acids. V dropped 2 bases and J dropped 4 bases, with 5 bases sitting between them. Germline CDR1 SGHDN, CDR2 FVKESK. CDR3 region: CASSQSFYGYTF. DNA for the CDR3: TGTGCCAGCAGCCAAAGCTTCTATGGCTACACCTTC.

This clone was seen a few times. The CDR3 DNA reads TGTGCCAGCAGCCTAGCCCGTGGCGGTGAGCAGTTCTTC. It codes for CASSLARGGEQFF. The V gene is TRBV14, the J gene TRBJ2-1; D gene uncertain. CDR1 and CDR2 (germline): SGHDN, FVKESK. The V gene lost 4 bases and the J gene lost 9 bases, with 13 bases spanning the gap. There are 13 residues in the CDR3.

In its sample, this clone was seen a few times. The V gene is TRBV7-2, the J gene TRBJ2-2; D uncertain. The CDR3 loop spans 14 amino acids. Germline assignment: CDR1 SGHTA and CDR2 FQGNSA. Trimming stripped 5 bases from V and 0 bases from J, with 7 bases between. The CDR3 region has the DNA TGTGCCAGCAGCCCCGAGCCGAACACCGGGGAGCTGTTTTTT. This translates into CASSPEPNTGELFF.

The gene calls are TRBV18 and TRBJ2-5; D gene ambiguous. Looked up from germline, CDR1 is KGHSH and CDR2 is LQKENI. The CDR3 spans 13 residues. The germline V and J ends were trimmed by 4 bases and 5 bases, with 11 bases remaining between them. CDR3 coding DNA: TGTGCCAGCTCACTGGGCCCGGCTGAGACCCAGTACTTC. Translated, it gives CASSLGPAETQYF.

This clone was seen a few times. The CDR3 DNA sequence: TGTGCCAGCAGTAAAGGTCTGCGACCCCAGCATTTT. This gives the protein CASSKGLRPQHF. V is TRBV2 and J is TRBJ1-5; D not certain. Between the trimmed V and J ends, which lost 5 bases and 10 bases, there was a span of 12 bases. The germline CDR1 and CDR2 sequences are SNHLY and FYNNEI. CDR3 length: 12 residues.

This clone was observed a few times. V and J are TRBV5-6 and TRBJ1-2; D ambiguous. This CDR3 is 13 amino acids long. V lost 4 bases to trimming and J lost 4 bases, with 11 bases between them. The germline V gene encodes CDR1 SGHDT and CDR2 YYEEEE. This CDR3 reads CASSPGASYGYTF. The CDR3 DNA sequence: TGTGCCAGCAGCCCCGGAGCCTCCTATGGCTACACCTTC.

This clone was observed a few times. The chain combines TRBV30 with TRBJ1-1; D is possibly TRBD1 (5 bases). The V gene lost 5 bases and the J gene lost 0 bases, with 10 bases spanning the gap. This CDR3 is built from 13 residues. CDR1 is GTSNPN and CDR2 is SVGIG in the germline V gene (reference sequence). The CDR3 nucleotides are TGTGCCTGGCAGGGTGGGTTGAACACTGAAGCTTTCTTT. It is translated as CAWQGGLNTEAFF.

This clone appeared a few times. The J gene is TRBJ1-2, the V gene TRBV28; the D gene is possibly TRBD1 (6 bases). V was trimmed by 7 bases and J by 2 bases, leaving 20 bases between them. The CDR3 extends over 16 amino acids. Germline lookup yields CDR1 MDHEN and CDR2 SYDVKM. CDR3 loop: CASTTTGQGTNYGYTF. CDR3 sequence (DNA): TGTGCCAGCACCACGACCGGGCAGGGGACAAACTATGGCTACACCTTC.

This chain connects TRBV19 to TRBJ2-5, with 14 bases matching TRBD2. From germline, CDR1 is LNHDA and CDR2 SQIVND (reference sequence). The CDR3 is 16 amino acids. V dropped 5 bases and J dropped 5; count of bases not matched to a gene: 7. The CDR3: CASSRTSGGLVETQYF. The CDR3, as DNA: TGTGCCAGTAGTCGGACTAGCGGGGGGCTCGTTGAGACCCAGTACTTC.

This clone appeared a few times. The chain joins TRBV30 to TRBJ2-7, with D possibly matching TRBD1 (6 bases). The CDR3 length is 13 residues. The V end lost 1 base, the J end lost 2 bases, and 9 bases lay between the germline ends. Germline CDR1 and CDR2: GTSNPN and SVGIG (reference sequence). For the CDR3, the DNA is TGTGCCTGGAGTGGACAGGAGACCTACGAGCAGTACTTC. Translating gives CAWSGQETYEQYF.

The CDR3 nucleotides read TGTGCCTGGAGTCGGTCGGGGGATCAGCCCCAGCATTTT. This codes for CAWSRSGDQPQHF. The rearrangement uses TRBV30 and TRBJ1-5; TRBD1 might be the D (5 bases). Trimming stripped 2 bases from V and 5 bases from J, with 10 bases between. The length of the CDR3 is 13 residues. In germline, CDR1 is GTSNPN, CDR2 SVGIG (reference sequence).